A single TCR beta chain is shown here with its context. Its cognate antigen is unknown. The data belong to a study of naive and memory T cell subsets. Whole-study results and caveats: RNA-based TCR counts may shift with T cell activation and differentiation. Over 90% of naive TCR sequences appeared only once after error correction, unlike memory subsets.

J was trimmed by 9 bases and V by 1 base; bases with no gene match: 9. Germline values: CDR1 SEHNR, CDR2 FQNEAQ (reference sequence). This CDR3 is built from 16 residues. After CD4 positive bead selection, the CD4-negative fraction gave CD8 T cells. Four subsets defined by CD45RA and CD27 were sorted after CD3, CD4, CD8 and live/dead staining. Two oligonucleotides, mixed equimolar, formed the beta constant-region primer covering TRBC1 and TRBC2. From the UMI-ligation and nested PCR reads, TCRdb called clonotypes with MiXCR, one entry per CDR3 protein. The sample has tens of thousands of distinct CDR3 sequences, 10% to 15% seen once.

This rearrangement joins TRBV7-9 to TRBJ2-1, with TRBD1 identical over 10 bases. The sample was effector memory CD4+ T cells from blood. Specified subset: effector memory, CD45RA- CD27-. The clonotype was recovered from a human donor in good health. This chain's CDR3 is CASSLDPGQGSPEQFF. For the CDR3, the DNA is TGTGCCAGCAGCTTAGATCCGGGACAGGGGAGTCCTGAGCAGTTCTTC.